This T cell receptor (beta chain) was profiled in a study of response to subunit inactivated influenza vaccine. TCRdb re-called the RT-PCR reads with MiXCR, one entry per CDR3 protein. The sample has over 450,000 distinct CDR3 sequences; approximately 13% are singletons. Study conclusions and caveats: Seasonal influenza vaccination, on each occasion, was suggested by the authors to recruit few new T cells.

In its sample, this clonotype was seen many times. The antigen is undetermined. Trimming stripped 6 bases from V and 3 bases from J, with 11 bases between. The CDR3 runs 14 residues. The receptor's source is a man aged 45-65 years who received an inactivated influenza vaccine. The V and J genes are TRBV12-3 or TRBV12-4 and TRBJ2-2; D might be TRBD1 (5 bases). The sequencing used PBMCs from blood, collected about 40 days after vaccination. DNA of the CDR3: TGTGCCAGCAGCCTTACAGGATACACCGGGGAGCTGTTTTTT. Translation gives CASSLTGYTGELFF.